A selection of T cell receptor beta chains follows, all from one sample in a study of T cell responses to AZD1222 COVID-19 vaccine. Sequencing was performed with immunoSEQ multiplex PCR; in TCRdb, only in-frame clones are kept and a portion is missing. Counted here are about 120,000 clones, roughly 92% occurring once; the ten biggest clones make up about 1.6%. The starting material was peripheral blood, obtained 28 days after the second AZD1222 dose. The receptors stem from an adult who received the AZD1222 COVID-19 vaccine. CDR3s include the opening cysteine and the closing phenylalanine or tryptophan. D genes are given only for firm matches. Clone size is shown for a subset of rows, as once, few, many or a class of expanded clone.

>TRBV7-5|TRBJ2-7|NA|NA
TGTGCCAGAAGCTTAAGGTACAGGTTCTCCTACGAGCAGTACTTC
CARSLRYRFSYEQYF
>TRBV28|TRBJ1-3|NA|NA
TGTGCCAGCAGTTTATCGGGGGAGGGAACGTCAGGAAACACCATATATTTT
CASSLSGEGTSGNTIYF
>TRBV10-1|TRBJ1-6|NA|TRBD1
TGCGCCAGCAAGAAAGAACAGGGGGGTTTTCTAAATTCACCCCTCCACTTT
CASKKEQGGFLNSPLHF
>TRBV11-2|TRBJ1-1|NA|TRBD1
TGTGCCAGCAGCCTCGCAGGGGGATTCACTGAAGCTTTCTTT
CASSLAGGFTEAFF
>TRBV21-1|TRBJ1-3|NA|NA
TGTGCCAGCAGCCCCCGACAGAGAAGATGGCTCTGGGCGGGAAACACCATATATTTT
CASSPRQRRWLWAGNTIYF
>TRBV4-1|TRBJ1-6|once|NA
TGCGCCAGCAGCCAAGATCAGGGGTTTAATTCACCCCTCCACTTT
CASSQDQGFNSPLHF
>TRBV11-2|TRBJ2-7|NA|NA
TGTGCCAGCAGCTCCGGACGAAACTCCTACGAGCAGTACTTC
CASSSGRNSYEQYF
>TRBV28|TRBJ1-3|NA|NA
TGTGCCAGCAGTTTTCGATGGGGGGGCTCTGGAAACACCATATATTTT
CASSFRWGGSGNTIYF
>TRBV28|TRBJ2-5|NA|NA
TGTGCCAGCAGTACCTCAGGACAGATTCTCCAAGAGACCCAGTACTTC
CASSTSGQILQETQYF
>TRBV2|TRBJ2-7|NA|TRBD2
TGTGCCAGCAGTGGTATTCTTAGCGGGAGTTCCGAGCAGTACTTC
CASSGILSGSSEQYF
>TRBV19|TRBJ1-6|NA|TRBD1
TGTGCCAGTAGTAAGTCCCCGGGACAGGTCGGTTCACCCCTCCACTTT
CASSKSPGQVGSPLHF
>TRBV18|TRBJ2-1|NA|TRBD2
TGTGCCAGCTCACCCGAGACTAGCGGTTACAATGAGCAGTTCTTC
CASSPETSGYNEQFF
>TRBV6-6|TRBJ1-5|NA|NA
TGTGCCAGCAGTTACTCGTCCCAAGACAATCAGCCCCAGCATTTT
CASSYSSQDNQPQHF
>TRBV5-1|TRBJ2-1|NA|TRBD2
TGCGCCAGCAGCCTACCCGGGACTAGCGGGAGTGAGGATGAGCAGTTCTTC
CASSLPGTSGSEDEQFF
>TRBV7-7|TRBJ2-3|NA|TRBD1
TGTGCTAGCAGCCCCGGACAGGGGAGCACAGATACGCAGTATTTT
CASSPGQGSTDTQYF
>TRBV18|TRBJ1-3|NA|NA
TGTGCCAGCTCCCCCATTTCGCGGGTGGACACCATATATTTT
CASSPISRVDTIYF
>TRBV28|TRBJ2-7|NA|NA
TGTGCCAGCAGTTCAGGACAGAGCTCCTACGAGCAGTACTTC
CASSSGQSSYEQYF
>TRBV6-7|TRBJ2-3|NA|NA
TGTGCCAGCAGTCCCCTGGACAGTAATAGCACAGATACGCAGTATTTT
CASSPLDSNSTDTQYF
>TRBV19|TRBJ1-1|NA|NA
TGTGCCAGTACGCCTCAACCGATTATGAACACTGAAGCTTTCTTT
CASTPQPIMNTEAFF
>TRBV9|TRBJ1-4|NA|NA
TGTGCCAGCAGCCCTGGGGGAGGGGGAACTAATGAAAAACTGTTTTTT
CASSPGGGGTNEKLFF
>TRBV11-3|TRBJ1-1|NA|NA
TGTGCCAGCAGCTTTAGCGCCGACACTGAAGCTTTCTTT
CASSFSADTEAFF
>TRBV7-9|TRBJ1-2|NA|NA
TGTGCCAGCAGCTTTGAGTTAAACTATGGCTACACCTTC
CASSFELNYGYTF
>TRBV11-2|TRBJ1-5|NA|NA
TGTGCCAGCAGCTCGAAAGGAGTAGAAGCCCAGCATTTT
CASSSKGVEAQHF
>TRBV5-1|TRBJ2-2|NA|NA
TGCGCCAGCACGACGGGAGTGGAGACCGGGGAGCTGTTTTTT
CASTTGVETGELFF
>TRBV7-3|TRBJ2-1|NA|TRBD2
TGTGCCAGCAGCTTATCTACGGGAGGTGGCTACAATGAGCAGTTCTTC
CASSLSTGGGYNEQFF
>TRBV30|TRBJ1-3|NA|NA
TGTGCCTGGAGTGTTGGCGGCTCTGGAAACACCATATATTTT
CAWSVGGSGNTIYF